This record covers a single T cell receptor (beta chain). This receptor's antigen is unknown. No base qualities exist here, and no much larger clone lies one base off it. The immunoSEQ Assay, a bias-controlled multiplex PCR, was used to amplify TCRbeta CDR3 regions from genomic DNA. Processing in the source paper ran as follows. Within the assay, amplification of reference gene primers was used to estimate how many nucleated cells each sample contained. To quantify the absolute abundance of each unique TCRbeta CDR3 rearrangement, sequence reads were collapsed and filtered. Productive Simpson clonality was computed per sample as the square root of Simpson's diversity index over productive rearrangements. Held by TCRdb, this immuneACCESS table contains in-frame sequences only and omits some clones. Under half of the omission traces to an unresolved V gene where checked; the cause of the rest is unknown. V, J and clone size were drawn from that table, and D and trimming were deduced from the DNA. The sample profile shows 130,000 to 150,000 clones; about 85% of them were found once. Of the sample, 6.2% falls within the top ten clones.

Participants in the prospective study were enrolled through a virtual design, were aged roughly 18 to 90 years, and lived in approximately 25 United States geographic areas. To assign participants to cohorts, the prospective study relied on clinical history that participants themselves reported in a screening survey and a study questionnaire. ImmuneRACE Cohort 3 recovered participants were defined by two consecutive negative NP/OP PCR tests, healthcare professional clearance, or symptom resolution. In the prospective study, mobile phlebotomists collected whole blood, serum and a nasopharyngeal or oropharyngeal swab from each participant. Participants in the prospective study had the option to provide additional blood draws and questionnaires over an approximately 2-month period. Before DNA extraction, prospective study blood samples were shipped either frozen or at room temperature. Deletion took 3 bases off V and 0 bases off J, with a span of 12 bases between the germline ends. CDR1 and CDR2 (LGHDT, YNNKEL) derive from the germline V gene (reference sequence). Taken from cysteine to phenylalanine, the CDR3 has 16 residues. The kept DNA is CDR3 alone, 48 bases in frame from the first base.

The data were obtained in a study of blood T cell repertoires in COVID-19 (dated by TCRdb to 2019 to 2021). Study-level background: Collaborator samples came from the United States, Italy and Spain and covered acute and convalescent phases of COVID-19. The prospective study material was composed of cDNA or gDNA derived from T cells, B-cell-depleted T cells, or PBMCs. Nearly every sample came with metadata listing a de-identified subject ID, COVID-19 status, age in years and sex. The repertoires were made available in a free public database intended to serve as a resource for research on the immune response to SARS-CoV-2. The dataset comprised deeply sampled blood TCRbeta repertoires from subjects exposed to, actively infected with, or recovered from COVID-19. HLA class I and class II types, where available, came from metadata supplied by the sample provider rather than from assay-based typing. Samples were obtained from the ongoing ImmuneRACE study (first 160 participants) and from about 1,300 subjects provided by 6 global collaborators. What the work shows at the level of the full study, not this receptor alone: Clinical and demographic metadata were provided uncurated, with the amount varying by source and participant.

Sequenced input: PBMCs or T cells enriched from blood (not recorded which). Recombination connected TRBV3-1 (or the pseudogene TRBV3-2) to TRBJ2-1; no D gene can be assigned with confidence. The sequence came from a woman aged 35 to 49 who had recovered from COVID-19. In nucleotides, the sequence is TGTGCCAGCAGCCAGGCCTCAACGAACTCCTACAATGAGCAGTTCTTC. Its protein product is CASSQASTNSYNEQFF.